The T cell receptor (beta chain) under discussion was sequenced for a study of blood T cell repertoires in COVID-19. About the study: There were acute and convalescent COVID-19 samples, and they came from the United States, Italy and Spain. The analysed material was cDNA or gDNA that came from T cells, B-cell-depleted T cells, or PBMCs.

Recovered status applied to Cohort 3 donors who had two consecutive negative PCRs. It also applied to those with clearance or with symptom resolution. As originally analysed: Researchers report that nucleated cell counts were estimated from reference gene primer amplification. The protocol was immunoSEQ multiplex PCR, while the TCRdb copy is restricted to in-frame clones and leaves out a portion. V, J and clone size derive from that table, while D and trimming were established from the DNA sequence. The sample lists 130,000 to 150,000 clones, around 87% occurring once. V lost 2 bases and J 8 bases, leaving 15 bases between the germline ends. Germline V gene sequence: CDR1 MGHRA, CDR2 YSYEKL. This CDR3 contains 14 residues.

The clonotype originates from a man aged 55-75 years who had recovered from COVID-19. Sequenced sample: PBMCs or T cells enriched from blood (not recorded which). The V call is TRBV4-1, the J call TRBJ1-2, with D unclear. This CDR3 reads CASSQSISRWGYTF. In nucleotides, the CDR3 is TGCGCCAGCAGCCAAAGTATTTCCAGGTGGGGCTACACCTTC.